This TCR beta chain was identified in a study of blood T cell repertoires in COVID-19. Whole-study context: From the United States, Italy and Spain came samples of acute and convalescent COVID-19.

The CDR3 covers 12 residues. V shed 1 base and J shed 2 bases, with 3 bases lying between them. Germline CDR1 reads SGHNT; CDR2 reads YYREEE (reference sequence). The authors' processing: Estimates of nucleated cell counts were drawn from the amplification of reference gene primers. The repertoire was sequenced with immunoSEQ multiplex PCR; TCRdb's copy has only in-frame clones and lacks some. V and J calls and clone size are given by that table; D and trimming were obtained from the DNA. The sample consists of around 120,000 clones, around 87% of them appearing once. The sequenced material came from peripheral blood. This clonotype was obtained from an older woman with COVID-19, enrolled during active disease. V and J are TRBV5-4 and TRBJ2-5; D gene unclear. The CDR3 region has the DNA TGTGCCAGCAGCTTGCCTCAAGAGACCCAGTACTTC. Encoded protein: CASSLPQETQYF. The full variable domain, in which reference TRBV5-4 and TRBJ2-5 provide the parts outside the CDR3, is ETGVTQSPTHLIKTRGQQVTLRCSSQSGHNTVSWYQQALGQGPQFIFQYYREEENGRGNFPPRFSGLQFPNYSSELNVNALELDDSALYLCASSLPQETQYFGPGTRLLVL.